The 27 T cell receptor beta chains listed next were all sequenced from one sample in a study of Graves' ophthalmopathy and Graves' hyperthyroidism. RNA transcripts served as template for amplifying TCR beta CDR3 sequences. HTBI-primed RT-PCR formed the first round, and a multiplex PCR formed the second. From the multiplex PCR reads, TCRdb called clonotypes with MiXCR, one entry per CDR3 protein. The sample yields about 500,000 distinct CDR3 sequences, approximately 15% seen once. The material sequenced was blood. Every receptor here comes from a young woman with Graves' ophthalmopathy.

The V and J genes are TRBV11-1 and TRBJ1-1, with D perhaps TRBD1 (5 bases). The CDR3 is 14 residues long. The V gene's germline CDR1 is SGHAT and CDR2 FQDESV (reference sequence). The germline V and J ends were trimmed by 3 bases and 3 bases, with 11 bases remaining between them. CDR3 coding DNA: TGTGCCAGCAGCTTTCCGCAGGGTTACACTGAAGCTTTCTTT. Protein: CASSFPQGYTEAFF.

This clonotype was seen ten or more times. V usage is TRBV4-2 and J usage is TRBJ2-7; TRBD2 aligns across 7 bases. Unmatched junction bases numbered 8, after V lost 4 bases and J lost 5 bases. CDR3 size: 14 residues. CDR1 is LGHNA, CDR2 YNFKEQ, per germline. This CDR3 is CASSPAGEIDEQYF. The CDR3 DNA sequence: TGTGCCAGCAGCCCGGCGGGGGAAATCGACGAGCAGTACTTC.

This clonotype was picked up many times. This chain uses TRBV12-3 or TRBV12-4 with TRBJ2-7; D gene ambiguous. This CDR3 is built from 12 residues. V dropped 1 base and J dropped 4 bases, with 5 bases sitting between them. CDR3 in amino acids: CASSLESYEQYF. The CDR3 DNA follows: TGTGCCAGCAGTTTAGAGAGTTACGAGCAGTACTTC.

This clonotype was counted ten times or more. This chain joins TRBV19 and TRBJ1-1, with TRBD1 matching 9 bases. Germline CDR1 is LNHDA and CDR2 is SQIVND (reference sequence). V lost 5 bases to trimming and J lost 0 bases; unmatched junction nucleotides: 4. There are 15 residues in the CDR3. DNA for the CDR3: TGTGCCAGTAGTGCGGACAGGGGCGTGAACACTGAAGCTTTCTTT. Translating gives CASSADRGVNTEAFF. Full variable domain (rest looked up from reference TRBV19 and TRBJ1-1): DGGITQSPKYLFRKEGQNVTLSCEQNLNHDAMYWYRQDPGQGLRLIYYSQIVNDFQKGDIAEGYSVSREKKESFPLTVTSAQKNPTAFYLCASSADRGVNTEAFFGQGTRLTVV.

At least ten counts were recorded for this clonotype. The chain has TRBV11-2 and TRBJ1-2; unclear D gene. The CDR3 extends over 12 amino acids. Germline V CDR1 and CDR2: SGHAT, FQNNGV. The germline V and J ends were trimmed by 5 bases and 4 bases, with 8 bases remaining between them. The CDR3 DNA sequence: TGTGCCAGCAGCGGACTTAGCTATGGCTACACCTTC. Its protein product is CASSGLSYGYTF.

V is TRBV3-1 and J is TRBJ2-5; 7 bases agree with TRBD1. Per the germline V gene, CDR1 is LGHDT and CDR2 is YNNKEL (reference sequence). CDR3 length: 16 residues. V shed 0 bases and J 1 base; nucleotides not matched to a gene: 5. The CDR3 sequence is CASSQDLWDSQETQYF. Written as DNA, the CDR3 is TGTGCCAGCAGCCAAGATCTTTGGGACAGCCAAGAGACCCAGTACTTC.

This clonotype was observed many times. This CDR3 reads CSARWDRGHQPQHF. The CDR3 DNA reads as TGCAGTGCTAGATGGGACAGGGGGCATCAGCCCCAGCATTTT. The V call is TRBV20-1, the J call TRBJ1-5, with TRBD1 matching 12 bases. Germline V gene lookup returns CDR1 DFQATT and CDR2 SNEGSKA (reference sequence). CDR3 size: 14 residues. V lost 2 bases, J lost 5 bases, and 1 base stayed unmatched.

This clonotype was seen a handful of times. The conserved phenylalanine or tryptophan is not found at the CDR3 terminus, so this likely reflects a read error. The V gene is TRBV27, the J gene TRBJ2-5, with TRBD1 identical over 8 bases. This CDR3 is 13 amino acids long. From germline, CDR1 is MNHEY and CDR2 SMNVEV (reference sequence). V dropped 5 bases and J dropped 4; count of bases not matched to a gene: 3. The CDR3 here is CASSLDRGETQYL. The CDR3 region has the DNA TGTGCCAGCAGTCTAGACAGGGGAGAGACCCAGTACCTC.

This clonotype was recorded many times. The rearrangement uses TRBV6-5 and TRBJ1-2, with D tentatively TRBD1 (5 bases). V lost 6 bases, J lost 2 bases, and 19 bases lay in between. Germline V gene lookup returns CDR1 MNHEY and CDR2 SVGAGI. The CDR3 has 16 residues. In DNA, the CDR3 is TGTGCCAGCAGGTCCCAGGGAAGTGGTTCGAACTATGGCTACACCTTC. It codes for CASRSQGSGSNYGYTF.

The rearrangement uses TRBV12-3 or TRBV12-4 and TRBJ1-5, with TRBD1 identical over 10 bases. The V and J ends lost 6 bases and 5 bases, in that order; junction bases with no gene match: 7. This CDR3 is 15 amino acids long. CDR3 loop: CASSHDRGLDQPQHF. CDR3 nucleotide sequence: TGTGCCAGCAGCCACGACAGGGGGCTTGATCAGCCCCAGCATTTT.

This clonotype was picked up many times. The V gene is TRBV6-1, the J gene TRBJ1-5; D possibly corresponds to TRBD1 (5 bases). The germline gives CDR1 MNHNS, CDR2 SASEGT. V gave up 6 bases and J gave up 2 bases, with 11 bases separating them. The CDR3 contains 14 residues. DNA for the CDR3: TGTGCCAGCAGCAGACAGCCCCGCAATCAGCCCCAGCATTTT. Amino acid sequence: CASSRQPRNQPQHF.

On this clonotype itself: A read error is possible here, since a much larger clone lies one base away. The rearrangement links TRBV20-1 to TRBJ2-7; TRBD1 agrees at 9 bases. CDR1 DFQATT and CDR2 SNEGSKA come from the germline V gene (reference sequence). The CDR3 covers 13 residues. CDR3 nucleotide sequence: TGCTGTGCTAGAGGGGGACAGGGTAACGAGCAGTACTTC. Amino acid sequence: CCARGGQGNEQYF.

At least ten counts were recorded for this clonotype. This sequence joins TRBV9 and TRBJ2-5; 9 bases are shared with TRBD1. Germline CDR1 reads SGDLS; CDR2 reads YYNGEE. The CDR3 is 16 amino acids. The J segment lost 2 bases and the V segment lost 3 bases, leaving 8 bases of the junction unmatched. CDR3 amino acids: CASSAPGQGLQETQYF. The CDR3 region has the DNA TGTGCCAGCAGCGCTCCGGGACAGGGACTTCAAGAGACCCAGTACTTC.

This clonotype was seen many times. The rearrangement links TRBV12-3 or TRBV12-4 to TRBJ1-2, with no clear D. This CDR3 spans 11 amino acids. Trimming left V 5 bases short and J 9 bases short, with 10 bases between. In DNA form, the CDR3 reads TGTGCCAGCAGTCTAGGTAGCCGCTACACCTTC. Translated: CASSLGSRYTF.

There are many counts of this clonotype. J is TRBJ2-7 and V is TRBV2, with a weak D call TRBD1 (7 bases). Between the trimmed V and J ends, which lost 11 bases and 6 bases, there was a span of 23 bases. From germline, CDR1 is SNHLY and CDR2 FYNNEI. CDR3 length equals 14 residues. The CDR3 region is CALTGDRVRGEQYF. The DNA of the CDR3 is TGTGCCCTAACGGGAGACAGGGTTCGGGGCGAGCAGTACTTC. Supplemented by reference TRBV2 and TRBJ2-7, the full variable domain reads EPEVTQTPSHQVTQMGQEVILRCVPISNHLYFYWYRQILGQKVEFLVSFYNNEISEKSEIFDDQFSVERPDGSNFTLKIRSTKLEDSAMYFCALTGDRVRGEQYFGPGTRLTVT.

There are many counts of this clonotype. CDR3 DNA sequence: TGTGCCAGCAGTGAACGGTCAGGGGGTAGGGCCTACGAGCAGTACTTC. Translating it yields CASSERSGGRAYEQYF. The genes are TRBV25-1 and TRBJ2-7; the match to TRBD1 covers 7 bases. The junction had 9 bases not matched to a gene; V was cut back by 2 bases and J by 2 bases. The CDR3 spans 16 residues. Germline values: CDR1 MGHDK, CDR2 SYGVNS.

The sample holds many counts of this clonotype. V gene TRBV5-1 combines with J gene TRBJ1-2; D is ambiguous. This CDR3 is built from 13 residues. V lost 0 bases and J 5 bases, leaving 8 bases between the germline ends. Germline V gene sequence: CDR1 SGHRS, CDR2 YFSETQ. CDR3 region: CASSLGQRYGYTF. In nucleotides, the CDR3 is TGCGCCAGCAGCTTGGGTCAACGGTATGGCTACACCTTC. The full variable domain, completed using reference TRBV5-1 and TRBJ1-2, is KAGVTQTPRYLIKTRGQQVTLSCSPISGHRSVSWYQQTPGQGLQFLFEYFSETQRNKGNFPGRFSGRQFSNSRSEMNVSTLELGDSALYLCASSLGQRYGYTFGSGTRLTVV.

This clonotype was observed a few times. The J gene is TRBJ2-7, the V gene TRBV5-1; 7 bases line up with TRBD1. This CDR3 has 16 amino acids. Germline V gene data show CDR1 as SGHRS and CDR2 as YFSETQ. After removal of 0 bases from V and 5 bases from J, the junction contained 11 bases not matched to a gene. Here the CDR3 reads CASSLVFGQVKDEQYF. The CDR3 DNA is TGCGCCAGCAGCTTGGTTTTTGGACAGGTAAAAGACGAGCAGTACTTC.

This clonotype was seen many times. The V gene is TRBV12-3 or TRBV12-4, the J gene TRBJ1-5; no clear D. Trimming pared 1 base from V and 2 bases from J, leaving 6 bases between. This CDR3 contains 14 residues. The CDR3 spells CASSLVNGNQPQHF. The DNA for the CDR3 is TGTGCCAGCAGTTTAGTTAACGGCAATCAGCCCCAGCATTTT.

This clonotype was seen only a few times. The chain couples TRBV10-3 to TRBJ2-7, with 9 bases lining up with TRBD1. Germline V gene sequence: CDR1 ENHRY, CDR2 SYGVKD. The CDR3 extends over 14 amino acids. V lost 6 bases and J lost 0; bases outside the gene matches: 3. The CDR3 region has the DNA TGTGCCATCAGACGGACAGGGGTCTCCTACGAGCAGTACTTC. The encoded protein is CAIRRTGVSYEQYF.

The chain joins TRBV5-1 to TRBJ2-2; TRBD2 matches at 15 bases. Germline-derived CDR1 and CDR2 are SGHRS and YFSETQ. This CDR3 is built from 19 residues. With V trimmed by 4 bases and J by 2 bases, 9 bases remained unmatched. CDR3 residues: CASSLRRTSGRANTGELFF. The DNA for the CDR3 is TGCGCCAGCAGCCTGAGACGGACTAGCGGGAGGGCAAACACCGGGGAGCTGTTTTTT. Complete variable domain (other parts from reference TRBV5-1 and TRBJ2-2): KAGVTQTPRYLIKTRGQQVTLSCSPISGHRSVSWYQQTPGQGLQFLFEYFSETQRNKGNFPGRFSGRQFSNSRSEMNVSTLELGDSALYLCASSLRRTSGRANTGELFFGEGSRLTVL.

This clonotype was picked up many times. The chain recombines TRBV25-1 with TRBJ2-1; possibly TRBD2 for D (6 bases). The V gene lost 9 bases and the J gene lost 10 bases, with 10 bases spanning the gap. Per the germline V gene, CDR1 is MGHDK and CDR2 is SYGVNS. CDR3 length: 10 amino acids. In nucleotides, the CDR3 is TGTGCCAGTGGAGGGACGGAGCAGTTCTTC. Translated: CASGGTEQFF. Combining the CDR3 with reference TRBV25-1 and TRBJ2-1 gives the whole variable domain EADIYQTPRYLVIGTGKKITLECSQTMGHDKMYWYQQDPGMELHLIHYSYGVNSTEKGDLSSESTVSRIRTEHFPLTLESARPSHTSQYLCASGGTEQFFGPGTRLTVL.

This clonotype was recorded at least ten times. The V and J genes are TRBV28 and TRBJ2-7, with 9 nucleotides matching TRBD1. V was clipped by 5 bases and J by 3 bases; unmatched bases: 5. The CDR3 spans 14 residues. Looked up from germline, CDR1 is MDHEN and CDR2 is SYDVKM. CDR3 coding DNA: TGTGCCAGCAGTGGGACAGGGATCCGCTACGAGCAGTACTTC. Translating it yields CASSGTGIRYEQYF.

The V call is TRBV6-2 or TRBV6-3, the J call TRBJ1-2; TRBD1 matches at 8 bases. CDR3 length: 17 amino acids. V shed 7 bases, J shed 5 bases, and the junction held 18 bases outside the gene matches. Germline-derived CDR1 and CDR2 are MNHEY and SVGEGT. The CDR3 protein is CASIGRSGTGLSYGYTF. The CDR3 DNA is TGTGCCAGCATAGGCCGCTCCGGGACAGGCCTTAGTTATGGCTACACCTTC.

The gene calls are TRBV19 and TRBJ2-7; a possible D gene is TRBD1 (6 bases). V was clipped by 7 bases and J by 0 bases, with 13 bases between them. The CDR3 consists of 14 residues. Germline V gene data show CDR1 as LNHDA and CDR2 as SQIVND (reference sequence). The CDR3 loop reads CASTPNRASYEQYF. CDR3 DNA sequence: TGTGCCAGTACCCCCAACAGGGCCTCCTACGAGCAGTACTTC.

In this sample, this clonotype turned up many times. This sequence joins TRBV7-9 and TRBJ1-3; D remains ambiguous. The germline CDR1 and CDR2 sequences are SEHNR and FQNEAQ (reference sequence). V lost 0 bases and J lost 3, with 9 bases in between. The CDR3 spans 15 residues. The CDR3 region is CASSLATGSGNTIYF. The CDR3 region has the DNA TGTGCCAGCAGCTTAGCGACGGGTAGTGGAAACACCATATATTTT.

This clonotype has at least ten counts. The rearrangement links TRBV6-5 to TRBJ1-1; D may be TRBD1 (5 bases). This CDR3 comprises 14 residues. From germline, CDR1 is MNHEY and CDR2 SVGAGI. The V end was cut by 2 bases, the J end by 4 bases, with 11 bases between. The CDR3 region is CASSYRGGSTEAFF. In DNA form, the CDR3 reads TGTGCCAGCAGTTACAGGGGTGGGAGCACTGAAGCTTTCTTT.